These 30 T cell receptor beta chains share one sample of origin, sequenced in a study of cytomegalovirus exposure and HLA in healthy donors. Method: immunoSEQ multiplex PCR; TCRdb's copy keeps in-frame clones and lacks some. The table lists roughly 330,000 clones, about nine tenths of them singletons. The source material was PBMCs. The receptors derive from a woman younger than 45 in good health and CMV-seropositive.

The chain couples TRBV27 to TRBJ1-5; D gene uncertain. The V gene's germline CDR1 is MNHEY and CDR2 SMNVEV (reference sequence). This CDR3 comprises 21 residues. V lost 1 base to trimming and J lost 0 bases, with 25 bases between them. CDR3 in DNA: TGTGCCAGCAGTTTATTTCACGAGGGCAAGGAGCAAATCTATAGCAATCAGCCCCAGCATTTT. Protein: CASSLFHEGKEQIYSNQPQHF.

V gene TRBV7-9 combines with J gene TRBJ1-2; D not resolved. V lost 5 bases and J 4 bases, leaving 11 bases between the germline ends. CDR1 is SEHNR and CDR2 is FQNEAQ in the germline V gene (reference sequence). The CDR3 runs to 13 residues. DNA for the CDR3: TGTGCCAGCAGCCTCTTTGGTACCTATGGCTACACCTTC. It is translated as CASSLFGTYGYTF. The whole variable domain, filled in from reference TRBV7-9 and TRBJ1-2, reads DTGVSQNPRHKITKRGQNVTFRCDPISEHNRLYWYRQTLGQGPEFLTYFQNEAQLEKSRLLSDRFSAERPKGSFSTLEIQRTEQGDSAMYLCASSLFGTYGYTFGSGTRLTVV.

This clone was detected only once. The CDR3 does not end in the conserved phenylalanine or tryptophan, so this is likely a read error. The DNA is omitted, as the CDR3 cannot be located on it reliably, and the CDR3 follows TCRdb's listing. The chain is built from TRBV15 and TRBJ2-3; the D call of TRBD1 is as the table states it, not checked on the DNA. Both ends counted, the CDR3 spans 11 residues. Germline V gene lookup returns CDR1 LNHNV and CDR2 YYDKDF (reference sequence). This CDR3 is CATSEGRAQGI.

The chain carries TRBV7-2 and TRBJ1-5, with D unresolved. Germline loops: CDR1 SGHTA, CDR2 FQGNSA. The CDR3 length is 16 residues. The V end lost 5 bases, the J end lost 0 bases, and 14 bases lay between the germline ends. Written as DNA, the CDR3 is TGTGCCAGCAGCCCCGACACCATATATAGCAATCAGCCCCAGCATTTT. Its protein is CASSPDTIYSNQPQHF.

The CDR3 nucleotides read TGTGCCAGCAGGAACAGACAGGGTCACACTGAAGCTTTCTTT. The encoded protein is CASRNRQGHTEAFF. The rearrangement joins TRBV2 to TRBJ1-1; 7 nucleotides line up with TRBD1. The CDR3 runs to 14 residues. Germline CDR1 SNHLY, CDR2 FYNNEI. The V and J ends lost 6 bases and 3 bases, in that order; junction bases with no gene match: 7.

In this sample, this clone turned up once. The V and J genes are TRBV30 and TRBJ2-1, with 12 bases lining up with TRBD2. V was clipped by 2 bases and J by 10 bases; unmatched bases: 15. The CDR3 has 17 residues. Germline V lookup: CDR1 GTSNPN, CDR2 SVGIG (reference sequence). Here the CDR3 DNA reads TGTGCCTGGAGTAGTTGGCTAGCGGGAGGGCCCTTCGGGGAGCAGTTCTTC. Protein sequence: CAWSSWLAGGPFGEQFF. The variable domain in full, completed from reference TRBV30 and TRBJ2-1, reads SQTIHQWPATLVQPVGSPLSLECTVEGTSNPNLYWYRQAAGRGLQLLFYSVGIGQISSEVPQNLSASRPQDRQFILSSKKLLLSDSGFYLCAWSSWLAGGPFGEQFFGPGTRLTVL.

The DNA for the CDR3 is TGCAGCGCCCCCGCACGGACTAGCGGGACTTTTTCCACAGATACGCAGTATTTT. Translated, it gives CSAPARTSGTFSTDTQYF. The chain combines TRBV29-1 with TRBJ2-3; 12 bases are shared with TRBD2. Germline CDR1 reads SQVTM; CDR2 reads ANQGSEA. With 7 bases clipped from V and 2 bases from J, the junction kept 16 bases outside the gene matches. There are 18 residues in the CDR3.

V and J are TRBV5-6 and TRBJ2-7; a weak D match, TRBD2 (6 bases). The CDR3 spans 13 residues. Germline V gives CDR1 SGHDT, CDR2 YYEEEE. V was clipped by 3 bases and J by 4 bases, with 11 bases between them. For the CDR3, the DNA is TGTGCCAGCAGCTACGGGAGTAGTTACGAGCAGTACTTC. This encodes CASSYGSSYEQYF.

V gene TRBV30 combines with J gene TRBJ1-3; D gene uncertain. This CDR3 has 11 amino acids. The V end was cut by 4 bases, the J end by 1 base, with 2 bases between. CDR1 and CDR2 (germline): GTSNPN, SVGIG (reference sequence). CDR3 coding DNA: TGTGCCTGGATATCTGGAAACACCATATATTTT. It encodes CAWISGNTIYF.

This clone came up once. The rearrangement uses TRBV2 and TRBJ2-7, with unresolved D. V shed 6 bases and J shed 0 bases, with 9 bases lying between them. Germline CDR1 reads SNHLY; CDR2 reads FYNNEI. There are 13 residues in the CDR3. CDR3: CASSTHSSYEQYF. CDR3 coding DNA: TGTGCCAGCAGCACTCATAGCTCCTACGAGCAGTACTTC.

The chain recombines TRBV29-1 with TRBJ2-7; D not resolved. V lost 3 bases, J lost 0 bases, and 9 bases lay in between. Germline lookup yields CDR1 SQVTM and CDR2 ANQGSEA. This CDR3 has 13 amino acids. The CDR3 here is CSVEVGNSYEQYF. The CDR3, as DNA: TGCAGCGTTGAGGTTGGGAACTCCTACGAGCAGTACTTC.

The rearrangement links TRBV27 to TRBJ2-7, with D perhaps being TRBD1 or TRBD2 (5 bases each). This CDR3 contains 17 residues. The V end was cut by 0 bases, the J end by 0 bases, with 15 bases between. The germline CDR1 and CDR2 sequences are MNHEY and SMNVEV (reference sequence). CDR3 nucleotide sequence: TGTGCCAGCAGTTTATCCGGGACGGCCTCTTTCTCCTACGAGCAGTACTTC. It translates to CASSLSGTASFSYEQYF.

The chain recombines TRBV9 with TRBJ1-2; 9 positions match TRBD1. The CDR3 consists of 17 residues. Trimming took 2 bases from V and 3 from J; bases not matched to a gene: 11. The V gene's germline CDR1 is SGDLS and CDR2 YYNGEE. Written as DNA, the CDR3 is TGTGCCAGCAGCGTGGCCGGGACAGGGTATCAATACTATGGCTACACCTTC. As protein: CASSVAGTGYQYYGYTF.

The V and J genes are TRBV7-9 and TRBJ2-1; D call uncertain. Germline CDR1 SEHNR, CDR2 FQNEAQ (reference sequence). The germline V and J ends were trimmed by 1 base and 8 bases, with 6 bases remaining between them. The CDR3 length is 12 residues. The CDR3 protein is CASSLVIYEQFF. For the CDR3, the DNA is TGTGCCAGCAGCTTAGTTATCTATGAGCAGTTCTTC.

The chain uses TRBV5-6 and TRBJ2-7; 8 bases match TRBD1. The CDR3 has 12 residues. Germline loops: CDR1 SGHDT, CDR2 YYEEEE. V shed 0 bases, J shed 7 bases, and the junction held 0 bases outside the gene matches. CDR3 nucleotides: TGTGCCAGCAGCTTGGGGGACAGGGAGCAGTACTTC. It yields the protein CASSLGDREQYF.

This CDR3 reads CASTEVPSGSYEQYF. For the CDR3, the DNA is TGCGCCAGCACCGAAGTGCCTAGCGGCTCCTACGAGCAGTACTTC. The chain combines TRBV4-1 with TRBJ2-7; 7 bases line up with TRBD2. Germline loops: CDR1 MGHRA, CDR2 YSYEKL. J was trimmed by 0 bases and V by 7 bases; bases with no gene match: 9. This CDR3 is built from 15 residues.

The chain couples TRBV13 to TRBJ1-5, with D possibly being TRBD1 (6 bases). V dropped 3 bases and J dropped 5 bases, with 11 bases sitting between them. Germline lookup yields CDR1 PRHDT and CDR2 FYEKMQ (reference sequence). This CDR3 spans 14 amino acids. The CDR3: CASSFGQSDQPQHF. The CDR3 DNA is TGTGCCAGCAGCTTTGGACAGTCCGATCAGCCCCAGCATTTT.

This clone was seen a single time. CDR3 residues: CASSLRLGDRHEQYF. CDR3 DNA sequence: TGTGCCAGCAGTTTAAGGCTAGGGGACAGGCACGAGCAGTACTTC. This chain uses TRBV27 with TRBJ2-7, with 8 bases matching TRBD1. The CDR3 is 15 amino acids. CDR1 MNHEY and CDR2 SMNVEV come from the germline V gene (reference sequence). Unmatched junction bases numbered 8, after V lost 2 bases and J lost 5 bases.

The chain uses TRBV13 and TRBJ2-7, with 10 nucleotides matching TRBD1. Germline CDR1 and CDR2: PRHDT and FYEKMQ (reference sequence). V gave up 5 bases and J gave up 3 bases; unmatched junction bases: 7. This CDR3 comprises 15 residues. CDR3 nucleotides: TGTGCCAGCAGCCACCTCGGGACAGGGGACTACGAGCAGTACTTC. This codes for CASSHLGTGDYEQYF.

Only a few counts were recorded for this clone. The chain recombines TRBV4-2 with TRBJ1-1; no clear D. Trimming removed 0 bases at V and 1 base at J, with 12 bases between. The CDR3 is 16 residues long. CDR1 is LGHNA, CDR2 YNFKEQ, per germline. CDR3 residues: CASSQDYEGGNTEAFF. CDR3 coding DNA: TGTGCCAGCAGCCAAGATTACGAGGGAGGGAACACTGAAGCTTTCTTT.

The V gene is TRBV5-6, the J gene TRBJ1-2, with 9 bases that match TRBD1. The germline V gene has CDR1 SGHDT and CDR2 YYEEEE. V was clipped by 3 bases and J by 4 bases; unmatched bases: 10. There are 16 residues in the CDR3. This CDR3 reads CASSSLQGASIYGYTF. CDR3 sequence (DNA): TGTGCCAGCAGCTCGTTACAGGGGGCGAGCATCTATGGCTACACCTTC.

The chain uses TRBV5-1 and TRBJ2-2, with D unresolved. The CDR3 contains 12 residues. V was cut by 4 bases and J by 3 bases, with 4 bases left in between. Germline-derived CDR1 and CDR2 are SGHRS and YFSETQ. The CDR3 DNA reads TGCGCCAGCAGCATCTACACCGGGGAGCTGTTTTTT. Translation gives CASSIYTGELFF.

The chain joins TRBV4-3 to TRBJ1-6; D is unresolved. Germline V lookup: CDR1 LGHNA, CDR2 YSLEER. The CDR3 runs 15 residues. V was cut by 4 bases and J by 7 bases, with 14 bases left in between. The CDR3 here is CASSPSRPANSPLHF. CDR3 nucleotides: TGCGCCAGCAGCCCTAGCAGACCGGCGAATTCACCCCTCCACTTT.

V gene TRBV5-1 combines with J gene TRBJ2-7; D tentatively fits TRBD1 or TRBD2 (5 bases each). This CDR3 is 14 amino acids long. The V and J ends lost 4 bases and 4 bases respectively, with 15 bases between them. CDR1 and CDR2 from the germline V gene are SGHRS and YFSETQ. The CDR3 sequence: CASSQRGPQYEQYF. The CDR3 coding sequence is TGCGCCAGCAGCCAGAGGGGACCCCAATACGAGCAGTACTTC.

The chain combines TRBV6-1 with TRBJ2-4; 10 bases fit TRBD1. CDR1 MNHNS and CDR2 SASEGT come from the germline V gene. V was pared by 3 bases and J by 15 bases, with 8 bases of the junction left unmatched. The CDR3 runs to 13 residues. CDR3 in amino acids: CASSEDVDRGRYF. As DNA, the CDR3 is TGTGCCAGCAGTGAGGACGTGGACAGGGGGAGGTACTTC.

This chain uses TRBV9 with TRBJ2-7; D may be TRBD1 (5 bases). Looked up from germline, CDR1 is SGDLS and CDR2 is YYNGEE. The CDR3 consists of 15 residues. The ends were cut back, 0 bases at V and 4 bases at J, with 14 bases in the middle. CDR3 DNA: TGTGCCAGCAGCGTAGGTTGGGGCTCATTATACGAGCAGTACTTC. Residues: CASSVGWGSLYEQYF.

This chain links TRBV6-1 with TRBJ2-3; D perhaps matches TRBD2 (6 bases). V was pared by 2 bases and J by 3 bases, with 15 bases between. There are 16 residues in the CDR3. Germline V lookup: CDR1 MNHNS, CDR2 SASEGT. CDR3 DNA: TGTGCCAGCAGTGAAATCCCCCGGGAGAGGACAGATACGCAGTATTTT. It is translated as CASSEIPRERTDTQYF.

This chain joins TRBV5-6 and TRBJ2-5; tentatively, D is TRBD2 (6 bases). V gave up 3 bases and J gave up 4 bases, with 25 bases separating them. Per the germline V gene, CDR1 is SGHDT and CDR2 is YYEEEE. The CDR3 is 18 residues long. CDR3 amino acids: CASSSAPSRRGRGETQYF. In DNA, the CDR3 is TGTGCCAGCAGCTCTGCCCCCTCACGGCGGGGTCGCGGAGAGACCCAGTACTTC.

The chain carries TRBV7-9 and TRBJ2-7, with a possible D match to TRBD1 (5 bases). CDR1 and CDR2 (germline): SEHNR, FQNEAQ (reference sequence). Trimming removed 2 bases from V and 7 bases from J, with 12 bases in between. The CDR3 is 13 amino acids. CDR3 loop: CASSLTGSMEQYF. In DNA form, the CDR3 reads TGTGCCAGCAGCTTAACAGGTAGTATGGAGCAGTACTTC.

The count of this clone is one. The rearrangement joins TRBV5-5 to TRBJ1-2; 12 nucleotides align to TRBD1. The CDR3 is 17 residues long. Trimming cost V 0 bases and J 0 bases; bases outside gene matches: 3. Germline CDR1 is SGHKS and CDR2 is YYEKEE (reference sequence). The CDR3 DNA is TGTGCCAGCAGCTTGGCGGGACAGGGGGCCTCTAACTATGGCTACACCTTC. This translates into CASSLAGQGASNYGYTF.